This record covers a single T cell receptor (beta chain). The data were obtained in a study of spatial heterogeneity in lung cancer. Study as a whole: The follow-up PBMC samples were sequenced whenever they were available. The median time to follow-up was about two years after resection.

TCRdb reprocessed the 5' RACE reads with MiXCR, giving one entry per CDR3 protein. The sample lists 95,000 to 120,000 distinct CDR3 sequences; less than 14% were seen once. Documented time point: blood at routine non-recurrence follow-up after resection. The study sequenced unsorted whole RNA from tumor, nontumor lung or frozen PBMC. CDR3 length: 15 residues. V lost 3 bases and J 6 bases, leaving 17 bases between the germline ends. Germline CDR1 is MDHEN and CDR2 is SYDVKM. The TCR originated in a female donor with early-stage non-small cell lung cancer. Source: PBMCs, taken at follow-up. V usage is TRBV28 and J usage is TRBJ1-1; tentative D call: TRBD1 (5 bases). The DNA for the CDR3 is TGTGCCAGCAGTTTCAGCGGGGGAACCTTTGCTGAAGCTTTCTTT. Translated, it gives CASSFSGGTFAEAFF.